These 7 T cell receptor beta chains were sequenced from one sample in a study of T cells in Graves' hyperthyroidism and ophthalmopathy. Amplification of TCR beta CDR3 regions was performed using RNA transcripts as template. The HTBI primer set drove a first-round RT-PCR of the TCR CDR3. In TCRdb, the multiplex PCR reads were re-called with MiXCR into one record per CDR3 protein. The sample carries approximately 510,000 distinct CDR3 sequences, roughly 45% recorded once. Sequencing used peripheral blood or thyroid tissue (not recorded which). The receptors were sampled from an adult woman with Graves' disease, either hyperthyroidism or ophthalmopathy (not recorded which).

This clonotype was observed many times. This chain connects TRBV2 to TRBJ2-2; D perhaps matches TRBD1 (5 bases). The germline gives CDR1 SNHLY, CDR2 FYNNEI. The CDR3 is 14 amino acids. V lost 5 bases, J lost 6 bases, and 13 bases lay in between. As DNA, the CDR3 is TGTGCCAGCAGTAAAACCCAGGGCTCCGGGGAGCTGTTTTTT. Translation: CASSKTQGSGELFF.

V gene TRBV2 combines with J gene TRBJ1-1; 10 bases are a match to TRBD1. Germline CDR1 and CDR2: SNHLY and FYNNEI. There are 16 residues in the CDR3. V was clipped by 6 bases and J by 0 bases; unmatched bases: 7. The CDR3 spells CASRWDRGLMNTEAFF. The CDR3 bases are TGTGCCAGCAGGTGGGACAGGGGACTTATGAACACTGAAGCTTTCTTT.

The chain uses TRBV20-1 and TRBJ1-2, with a weak D call TRBD1 (6 bases). Germline V gives CDR1 DFQATT, CDR2 SNEGSKA (reference sequence). The CDR3 consists of 13 residues. With 1 base removed from V and 6 bases from J, the gap between germline ends came to 12 bases. The CDR3 protein is CSARGTGGDGYTF. CDR3 nucleotide sequence: TGCAGTGCTAGAGGGACCGGGGGCGATGGCTACACCTTC.

The J gene is TRBJ2-7, the V gene TRBV5-6, with unresolved D. This CDR3 region has 12 residues. Germline values: CDR1 SGHDT, CDR2 YYEEEE. V was clipped by 9 bases and J by 3 bases, with 13 bases between them. The CDR3 protein is CATAAVRYEQYF. CDR3 in DNA: TGTGCCACTGCGGCGGTTCGCTACGAGCAGTACTTC.

V is TRBV25-1 and J is TRBJ1-3; D ambiguous. With 8 bases removed from V and 2 bases from J, the gap between germline ends came to 7 bases. Germline V gene lookup returns CDR1 MGHDK and CDR2 SYGVNS. The CDR3 has 12 amino acids. The CDR3 loop reads CASVATGNTIYF. The CDR3 DNA reads as TGTGCCAGCGTGGCAACTGGAAACACCATATATTTT.

The chain links TRBV15 to TRBJ2-2, with D unresolved. V was trimmed by 2 bases and J by 3 bases, leaving 13 bases between them. CDR3 length: 16 amino acids. Germline V gene data show CDR1 as LNHNV and CDR2 as YYDKDF (reference sequence). CDR3 DNA: TGTGCCACCAGCAGACCAGGACGAGCAGACACCGGGGAGCTGTTTTTT. Translated: CATSRPGRADTGELFF.

As to this clonotype: A junction boundary mismatches the germline segment, possibly from a read error. This chain uses TRBV2 with TRBJ2-6; 8 bases align to TRBD1. The CDR3 loop spans 11 amino acids. The V gene's germline CDR1 is SNHLY and CDR2 FYNNEI. CDR3 coding DNA: TGTGCCACCGGGTCAGGGGACAGGACGGCTTTC. This sequence encodes CATGSGDRTAF.